The 6 T cell receptor beta chains below all came from one sample that was sequenced in a study of cytomegalovirus exposure and HLA in healthy donors. It was with 60 Vbeta and 13 Jbeta primers that the PCR ran. The repertoire was sequenced with immunoSEQ multiplex PCR; TCRdb's copy has only in-frame clones and lacks some. The data contain 81,000 or so clones, 77% of them seen just once; the ten biggest clones take up approximately 3%. Sequenced sample: PBMCs. These receptors came from a man aged 45-60 years in good health and CMV-seropositive.

The rearrangement links TRBV27 to TRBJ1-2; the D gene is possibly TRBD1 (5 bases). Per germline, CDR1 MNHEY and CDR2 SMNVEV (reference sequence). V was clipped by 8 bases and J by 4 bases, with 20 bases between them. The CDR3 is made up of 15 amino acids. The CDR3 protein is CASPTPRQKPYGYTF. The CDR3 DNA reads as TGTGCCAGCCCGACTCCCCGACAGAAGCCCTATGGCTACACCTTC.

V and J are TRBV6-6 and TRBJ1-1; perhaps TRBD1 as D (5 bases). The CDR3 has 13 amino acids. The germline V gene encodes CDR1 MNHNY and CDR2 SVGAGI (reference sequence). V lost 4 bases, J lost 1 base, and 7 bases lay in between. This CDR3 is CASSFQGNTEAFF. CDR3 sequence (DNA): TGTGCCAGCAGTTTTCAGGGGAACACTGAAGCTTTCTTT.

This clone was observed a handful of times. The chain combines TRBV9 with TRBJ1-2, with no clear D. The CDR3 extends over 14 amino acids. The V gene's germline CDR1 is SGDLS and CDR2 YYNGEE. V dropped 0 bases and J dropped 0 bases, with 6 bases sitting between them. The CDR3: CASSVAGANYGYTF. The CDR3 DNA reads as TGTGCCAGCAGCGTAGCCGGAGCTAACTATGGCTACACCTTC.

The genes are TRBV10-3 and TRBJ1-1; D might be TRBD1 (6 bases). This CDR3 spans 14 amino acids. The ends were cut back, 7 bases at V and 1 base at J, with 13 bases in the middle. Germline V gene lookup returns CDR1 ENHRY and CDR2 SYGVKD. Written as DNA, the CDR3 is TGTGCCATCACCAGAGGACAGAGGAACACTGAAGCTTTCTTT. Translation gives CAITRGQRNTEAFF.

The rearrangement joins TRBV7-3 to TRBJ2-1; unclear D gene. The CDR3 runs 15 residues. V lost 3 bases to trimming and J lost 0 bases, with 9 bases between them. Germline CDR1 reads SGHTA; CDR2 reads FQGTGA. The CDR3 DNA reads as TGTGCCAGCAGCTTGAGAACTGCCTCCTACAATGAGCAGTTCTTC. It yields the protein CASSLRTASYNEQFF.

The chain links TRBV30 to TRBJ1-1; D is unclear. Trimming pared 1 base from V and 0 bases from J, leaving 6 bases between. Germline CDR1 is GTSNPN and CDR2 is SVGIG (reference sequence). This CDR3 region has 13 residues. This chain's CDR3 is CAWSGQMNTEAFF. The CDR3 DNA reads as TGTGCCTGGAGTGGCCAGATGAACACTGAAGCTTTCTTT. The whole variable domain, filled in from reference TRBV30 and TRBJ1-1, reads SQTIHQWPATLVQPVGSPLSLECTVEGTSNPNLYWYRQAAGRGLQLLFYSVGIGQISSEVPQNLSASRPQDRQFILSSKKLLLSDSGFYLCAWSGQMNTEAFFGQGTRLTVV.